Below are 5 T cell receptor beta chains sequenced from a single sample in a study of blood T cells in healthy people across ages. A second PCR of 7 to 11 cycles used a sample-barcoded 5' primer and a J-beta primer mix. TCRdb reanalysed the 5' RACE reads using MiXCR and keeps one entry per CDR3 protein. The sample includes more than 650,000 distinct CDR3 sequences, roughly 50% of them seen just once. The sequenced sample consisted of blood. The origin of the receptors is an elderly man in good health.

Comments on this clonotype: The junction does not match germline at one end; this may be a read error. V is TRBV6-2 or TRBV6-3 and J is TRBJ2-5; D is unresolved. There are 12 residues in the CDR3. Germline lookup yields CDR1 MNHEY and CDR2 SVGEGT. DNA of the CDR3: TGTGTCAGCAGTTATAACGATCCGAGGCAGTACTTC. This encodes CVSSYNDPRQYF.

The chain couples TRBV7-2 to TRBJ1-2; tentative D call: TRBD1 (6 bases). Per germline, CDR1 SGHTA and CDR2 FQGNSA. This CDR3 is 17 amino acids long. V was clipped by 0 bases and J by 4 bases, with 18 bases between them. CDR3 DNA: TGTGCCAGCAGCTTAGCCGCCTTAGGGGGTTTAGGCTATGGCTACACCTTC. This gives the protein CASSLAALGGLGYGYTF.

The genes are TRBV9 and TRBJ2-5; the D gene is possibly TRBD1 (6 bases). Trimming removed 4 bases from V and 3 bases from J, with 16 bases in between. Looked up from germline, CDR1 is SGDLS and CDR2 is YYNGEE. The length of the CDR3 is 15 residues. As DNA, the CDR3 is TGTGCCAGCAGCCCCCGGGCAGGGGTGAAAGAGACCCAGTACTTC. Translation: CASSPRAGVKETQYF.

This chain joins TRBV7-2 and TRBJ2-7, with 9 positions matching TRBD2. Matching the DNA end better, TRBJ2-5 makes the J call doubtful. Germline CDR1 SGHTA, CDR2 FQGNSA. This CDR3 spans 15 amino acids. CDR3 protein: CASSLDSGSGETQYF. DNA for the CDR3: TGTGCCAGCAGCTTAGATAGCGGGAGCGGTGAGACCCAGTACTTC.

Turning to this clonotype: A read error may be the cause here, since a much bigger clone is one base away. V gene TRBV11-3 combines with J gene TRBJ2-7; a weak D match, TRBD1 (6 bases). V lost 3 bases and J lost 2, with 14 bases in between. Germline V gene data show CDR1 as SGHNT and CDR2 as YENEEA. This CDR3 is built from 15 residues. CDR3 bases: TGTGCCAGCAGCTTGGCGGCAGGGGAAGCCTACGAGCAGTACTTC. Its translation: CASSLAAGEAYEQYF.